The TCR beta chain described here comes from a study of cytomegalovirus exposure and HLA in healthy donors. General study points: Some V segments could not be told apart, so they were left out, TRBV6-2 and TRBV6-3 among them. Previously analyzed data showed that most TCR beta V segments were productive at a frequency of about 90% or about 30%.

The PCR had 60 Vbeta and 13 Jbeta primers. How the authors handled the data: About 11 million of the 75 million to 95 million unique TCR beta chains counted in a later analysis were shared. Some clones are missing from TCRdb's copy, which holds only in-frame ones; the method was immunoSEQ multiplex PCR. The D gene and trimming were derived from the DNA, and the V and J assignments and clone size from that table. In the table there are some 130,000 clones, around 80% of which are singletons. CDR1 is MNHEY and CDR2 is SMNVEV in the germline V gene (reference sequence). Trimming removed 2 bases from V and 3 bases from J; junction bases left unmatched: 2. CDR3 length: 14 amino acids. Worth noting for this clone: What it binds is unknown.

The TCR originated in a man aged 25-40 years in good health. The sequenced material came from PBMCs. The rearrangement joins TRBV27 to TRBJ2-7, with 9 bases fitting TRBD1. The CDR3 sequence: CASSLGTGIYEQYF. In DNA, the CDR3 is TGTGCCAGCAGTTTAGGGACAGGGATCTACGAGCAGTACTTC.